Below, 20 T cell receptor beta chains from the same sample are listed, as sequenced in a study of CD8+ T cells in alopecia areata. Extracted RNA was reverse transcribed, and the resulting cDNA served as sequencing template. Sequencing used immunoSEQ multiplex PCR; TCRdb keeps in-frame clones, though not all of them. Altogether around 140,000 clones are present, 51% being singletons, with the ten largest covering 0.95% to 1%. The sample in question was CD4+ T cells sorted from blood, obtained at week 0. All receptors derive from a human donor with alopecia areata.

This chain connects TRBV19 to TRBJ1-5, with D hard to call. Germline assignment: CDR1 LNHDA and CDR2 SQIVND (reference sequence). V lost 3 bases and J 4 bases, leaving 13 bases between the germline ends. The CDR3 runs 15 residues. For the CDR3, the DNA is TGTGCCAGTAGTATGAGTGTATGGGGAAATCAGCCCCAGCATTTT. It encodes CASSMSVWGNQPQHF. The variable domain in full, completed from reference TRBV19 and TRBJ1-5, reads DGGITQSPKYLFRKEGQNVTLSCEQNLNHDAMYWYRQDPGQGLRLIYYSQIVNDFQKGDIAEGYSVSREKKESFPLTVTSAQKNPTAFYLCASSMSVWGNQPQHFGDGTRLSIL.

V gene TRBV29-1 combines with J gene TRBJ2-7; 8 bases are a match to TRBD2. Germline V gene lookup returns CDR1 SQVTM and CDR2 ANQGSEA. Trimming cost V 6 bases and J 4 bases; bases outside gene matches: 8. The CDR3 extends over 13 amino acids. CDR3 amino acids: CSVAGEQLYEQYF. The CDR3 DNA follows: TGCAGCGTAGCGGGGGAGCAATTATACGAGCAGTACTTC.

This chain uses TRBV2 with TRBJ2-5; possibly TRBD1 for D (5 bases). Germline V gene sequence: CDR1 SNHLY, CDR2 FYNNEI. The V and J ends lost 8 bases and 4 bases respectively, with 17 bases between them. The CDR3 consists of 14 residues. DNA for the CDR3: TGTGCCAGCTATAGGGGCGGCCGTGTAGAGACCCAGTACTTC. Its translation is CASYRGGRVETQYF. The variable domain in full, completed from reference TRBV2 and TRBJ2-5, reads EPEVTQTPSHQVTQMGQEVILRCVPISNHLYFYWYRQILGQKVEFLVSFYNNEISEKSEIFDDQFSVERPDGSNFTLKIRSTKLEDSAMYFCASYRGGRVETQYFGPGTRLLVL.

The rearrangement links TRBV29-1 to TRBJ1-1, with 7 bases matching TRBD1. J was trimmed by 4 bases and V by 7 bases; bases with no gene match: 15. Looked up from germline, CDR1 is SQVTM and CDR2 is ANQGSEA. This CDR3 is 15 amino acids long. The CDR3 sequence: CSAVKTGRETTEAFF. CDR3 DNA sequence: TGCAGCGCCGTGAAGACAGGGAGGGAGACCACTGAAGCTTTCTTT.

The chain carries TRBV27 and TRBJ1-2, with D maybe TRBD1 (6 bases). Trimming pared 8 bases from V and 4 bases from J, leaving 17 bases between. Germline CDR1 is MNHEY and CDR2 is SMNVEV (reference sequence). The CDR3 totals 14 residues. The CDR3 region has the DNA TGTGCCAGCCGGCGACAGGAGGGGAGCTATGGCTACACCTTC. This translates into CASRRQEGSYGYTF.

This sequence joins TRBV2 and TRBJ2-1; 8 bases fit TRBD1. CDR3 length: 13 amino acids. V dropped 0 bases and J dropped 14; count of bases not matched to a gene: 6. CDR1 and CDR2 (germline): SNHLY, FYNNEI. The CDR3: CASSEAFPGQEFF. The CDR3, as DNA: TGTGCCAGCAGTGAAGCTTTCCCGGGACAGGAGTTCTTC.

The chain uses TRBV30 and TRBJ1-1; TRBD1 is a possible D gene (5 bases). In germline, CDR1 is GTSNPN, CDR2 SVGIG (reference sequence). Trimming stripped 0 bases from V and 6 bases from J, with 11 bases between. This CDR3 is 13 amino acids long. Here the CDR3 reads CAWSVDSVAEAFF. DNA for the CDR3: TGTGCCTGGAGTGTCGACAGTGTCGCTGAAGCTTTCTTT. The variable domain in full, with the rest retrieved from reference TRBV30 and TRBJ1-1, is SQTIHQWPATLVQPVGSPLSLECTVEGTSNPNLYWYRQAAGRGLQLLFYSVGIGQISSEVPQNLSASRPQDRQFILSSKKLLLSDSGFYLCAWSVDSVAEAFFGQGTRLTVV.

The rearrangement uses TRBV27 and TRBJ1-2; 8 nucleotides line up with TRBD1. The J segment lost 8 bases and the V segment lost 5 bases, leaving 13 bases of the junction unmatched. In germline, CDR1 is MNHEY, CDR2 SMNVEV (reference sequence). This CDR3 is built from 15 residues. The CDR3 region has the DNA TGTGCCAGCAGTCCCAGACAGGGGCAGAGTAGGGGCTACACCTTC. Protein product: CASSPRQGQSRGYTF.

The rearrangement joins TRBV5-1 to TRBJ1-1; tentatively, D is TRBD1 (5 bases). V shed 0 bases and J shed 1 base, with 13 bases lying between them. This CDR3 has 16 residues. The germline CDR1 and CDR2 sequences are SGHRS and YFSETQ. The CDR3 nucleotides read TGCGCCAGCAGCTTGGCGAATAAGGGGACGAACACTGAAGCTTTCTTT. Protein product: CASSLANKGTNTEAFF.

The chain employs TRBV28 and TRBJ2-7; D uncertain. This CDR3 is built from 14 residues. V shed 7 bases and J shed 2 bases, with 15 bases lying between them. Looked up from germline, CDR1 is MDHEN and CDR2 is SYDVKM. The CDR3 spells CASTQNGSPYEQYF. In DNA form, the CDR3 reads TGTGCCAGCACCCAAAACGGCAGCCCCTACGAGCAGTACTTC.

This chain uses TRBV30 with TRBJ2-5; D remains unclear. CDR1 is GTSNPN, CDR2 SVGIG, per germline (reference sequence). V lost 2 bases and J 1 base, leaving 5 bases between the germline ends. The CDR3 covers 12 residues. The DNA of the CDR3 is TGTGCCTGGAGTCACCTCCAAGAGACCCAGTACTTC. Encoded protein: CAWSHLQETQYF.

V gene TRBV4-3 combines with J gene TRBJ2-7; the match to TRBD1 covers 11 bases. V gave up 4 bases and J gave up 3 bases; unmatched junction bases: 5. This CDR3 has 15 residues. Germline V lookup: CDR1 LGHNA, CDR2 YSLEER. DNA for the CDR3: TGCGCCAGCAGCCCCCAAGGGACAGGGGGCTACGAGCAGTACTTC. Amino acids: CASSPQGTGGYEQYF.

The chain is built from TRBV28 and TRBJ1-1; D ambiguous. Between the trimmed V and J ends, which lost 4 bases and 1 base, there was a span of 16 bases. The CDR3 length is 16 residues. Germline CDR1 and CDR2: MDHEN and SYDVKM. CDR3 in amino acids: CASSSTTRSGNTEAFF. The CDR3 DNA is TGTGCCAGCAGTTCGACGACTCGGTCGGGGAACACTGAAGCTTTCTTT.

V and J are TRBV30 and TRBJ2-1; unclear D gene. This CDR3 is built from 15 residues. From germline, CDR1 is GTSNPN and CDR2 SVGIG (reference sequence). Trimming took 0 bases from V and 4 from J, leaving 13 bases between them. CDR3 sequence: CAWSVKVAAYNEQFF. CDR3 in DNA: TGTGCCTGGAGTGTTAAGGTGGCAGCATACAATGAGCAGTTCTTC.

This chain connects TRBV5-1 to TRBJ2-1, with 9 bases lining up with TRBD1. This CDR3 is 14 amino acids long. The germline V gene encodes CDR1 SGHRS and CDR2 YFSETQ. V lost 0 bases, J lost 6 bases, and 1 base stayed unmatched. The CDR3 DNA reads TGCGCCAGCAGCTTGGGACAGGGGGGCAATGAGCAGTTCTTC. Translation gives CASSLGQGGNEQFF.

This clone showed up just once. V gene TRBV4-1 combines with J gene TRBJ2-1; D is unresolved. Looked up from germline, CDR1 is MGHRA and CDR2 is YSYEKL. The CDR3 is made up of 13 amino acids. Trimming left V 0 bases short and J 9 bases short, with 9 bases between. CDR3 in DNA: TGCGCCAGCAGCCAAGATTGGATGGGTGAGCAGTTCTTC. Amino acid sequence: CASSQDWMGEQFF.

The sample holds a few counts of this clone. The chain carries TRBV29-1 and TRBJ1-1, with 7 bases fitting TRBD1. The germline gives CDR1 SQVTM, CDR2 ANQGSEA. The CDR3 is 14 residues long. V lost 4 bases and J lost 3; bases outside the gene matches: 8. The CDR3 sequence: CSVVMRGGYTEAFF. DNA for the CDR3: TGCAGCGTTGTTATGCGAGGGGGCTACACTGAAGCTTTCTTT.

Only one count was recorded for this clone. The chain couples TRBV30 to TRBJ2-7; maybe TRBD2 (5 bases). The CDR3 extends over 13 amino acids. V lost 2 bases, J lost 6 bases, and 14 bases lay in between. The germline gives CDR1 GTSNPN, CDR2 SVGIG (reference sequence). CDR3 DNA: TGTGCCTGGAGTAAAGAACAAGGGAGCGAGCAGTACTTC. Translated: CAWSKEQGSEQYF.

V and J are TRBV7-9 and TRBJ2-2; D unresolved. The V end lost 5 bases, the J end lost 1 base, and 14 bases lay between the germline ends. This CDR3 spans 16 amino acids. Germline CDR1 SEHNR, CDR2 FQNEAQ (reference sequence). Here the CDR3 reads CASSPFSGVNTGELFF. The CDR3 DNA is TGTGCCAGCAGCCCATTTAGTGGCGTGAACACCGGGGAGCTGTTTTTT.

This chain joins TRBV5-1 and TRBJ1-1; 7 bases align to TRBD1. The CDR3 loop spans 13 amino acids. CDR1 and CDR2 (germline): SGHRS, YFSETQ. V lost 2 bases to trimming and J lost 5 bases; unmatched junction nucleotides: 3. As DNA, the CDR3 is TGCGCCAGCAGCTTTGACAGGGTTACTGAAGCTTTCTTT. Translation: CASSFDRVTEAFF.